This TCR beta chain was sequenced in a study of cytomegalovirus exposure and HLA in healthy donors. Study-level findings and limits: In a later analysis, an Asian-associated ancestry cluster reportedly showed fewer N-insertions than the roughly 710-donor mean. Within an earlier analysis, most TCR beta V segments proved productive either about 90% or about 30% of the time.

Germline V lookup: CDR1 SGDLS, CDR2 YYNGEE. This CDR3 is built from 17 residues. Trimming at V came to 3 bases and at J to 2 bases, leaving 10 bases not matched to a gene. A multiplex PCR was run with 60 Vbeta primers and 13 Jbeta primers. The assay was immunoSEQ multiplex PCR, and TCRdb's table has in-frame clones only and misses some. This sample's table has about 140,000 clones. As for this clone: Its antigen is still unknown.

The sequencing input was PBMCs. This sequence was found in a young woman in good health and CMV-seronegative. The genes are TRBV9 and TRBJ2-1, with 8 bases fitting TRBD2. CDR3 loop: CASSADPGLGAYNEQFF. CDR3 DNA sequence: TGTGCCAGCAGCGCGGATCCGGGACTAGGGGCCTACAATGAGCAGTTCTTC.